These 11 T cell receptor beta chains were all obtained from the same sample, sequenced in a study of T cell repertoires and HLA-DP antigens. Generated by immunoSEQ multiplex PCR, the TCRdb table keeps only in-frame clones and is missing some. The sample yields over 60,000 clones, over 75% seen once. These receptors are not linked to any known antigen. The sequenced material came from CD4+ T cells from PBMCs. The receptors come from a man aged 60 to 75 in good health and CMV-seronegative.

The chain links TRBV7-2 to TRBJ2-1; TRBD2 is a possible D gene (5 bases). Germline CDR1 reads SGHTA; CDR2 reads FQGNSA. There are 14 residues in the CDR3. The V end was cut by 1 base, the J end by 5 bases, with 9 bases between. CDR3: CASSLGTLNNEQFF. As DNA, the CDR3 is TGTGCCAGCAGCTTAGGGACTCTTAACAATGAGCAGTTCTTC.

The J gene is TRBJ1-2, the V gene TRBV7-2; 10 nucleotides agree with TRBD1. Germline CDR1 is SGHTA and CDR2 is FQGNSA. The CDR3 totals 14 residues. V lost 5 bases, J lost 3 bases, and 3 bases stayed unmatched. The CDR3 DNA is TGTGCCAGCAGCCCCGGACAGGGGGACTATGGCTACACCTTC. It specifies CASSPGQGDYGYTF.

The chain employs TRBV7-3 and TRBJ2-3, with D possibly called TRBD1 or TRBD2 (5 bases each). Germline assignment: CDR1 SGHTA and CDR2 FQGTGA. Trimming left V 5 bases short and J 1 base short, with 13 bases between. This CDR3 contains 15 residues. CDR3 in DNA: TGTGCCAGCAGCCCCGGGGACGTCCGCACAGATACGCAGTATTTT. Encoded protein: CASSPGDVRTDTQYF.

This chain joins TRBV6-1 and TRBJ2-7; the match to TRBD1 covers 9 bases. V was clipped by 5 bases and J by 5 bases; unmatched bases: 7. Germline V gene lookup returns CDR1 MNHNS and CDR2 SASEGT. This CDR3 is 14 amino acids long. In DNA, the CDR3 is TGTGCCAGCAGTAAGGACAGGGGAGTTGACGAGCAGTACGTC. Residues: CASSKDRGVDEQYV.

This clone has more than one count but fewer than ten. Here the CDR3 DNA reads TGTGCCATCAGTGACCCTAGCGGGAGGGTAGAGACCCAGTACTTC. Translated: CAISDPSGRVETQYF. This rearrangement joins TRBV10-3 to TRBJ2-5; 12 bases match TRBD2. Per the germline V gene, CDR1 is ENHRY and CDR2 is SYGVKD. With V trimmed by 3 bases and J by 4 bases, 3 bases remained unmatched. The CDR3 sequence is 15 residues long.

V usage is TRBV5-4 and J usage is TRBJ2-1, with TRBD2 matching 12 bases. This CDR3 is 15 amino acids long. The germline CDR1 and CDR2 sequences are SGHNT and YYREEE (reference sequence). Trimming removed 4 bases from V and 4 bases from J; junction bases left unmatched: 3. The CDR3 DNA reads as TGTGCCAGCAGCCGGACTAGCGGGACTTACAATGAGCAGTTCTTC. This codes for CASSRTSGTYNEQFF.

CDR3 sequence reads: CATTGLQGSEAFF. The CDR3 DNA reads as TGTGCCACTACCGGGTTACAGGGATCTGAAGCTTTCTTT. The genes are TRBV19 and TRBJ1-1; possible D gene TRBD1, 6 bases. The CDR3 runs 13 residues. From germline, CDR1 is LNHDA and CDR2 SQIVND (reference sequence). Trimming took 10 bases from V and 6 from J, leaving 18 bases between them.

As regards this clone: Distinct nucleotide sequences in the sample also encode this CDR3. The chain joins TRBV18 to TRBJ1-2; 8 bases line up with TRBD1. The V and J ends lost 2 bases and 4 bases, in that order; junction bases with no gene match: 6. Germline CDR1 reads KGHSH; CDR2 reads LQKENI. The CDR3 loop spans 15 amino acids. Here the CDR3 reads CASSPTGQEIYGYTF. The CDR3 DNA reads TGTGCCAGCTCACCAACGGGACAGGAGATCTATGGCTACACCTTC.

This clone has just a few counts. This sequence joins TRBV19 and TRBJ1-5; D is unclear. Trimming cost V 0 bases and J 2 bases, with 14 bases left between them. The CDR3 extends over 17 amino acids. The germline V gene has CDR1 LNHDA and CDR2 SQIVND (reference sequence). The CDR3 coding sequence is TGTGCCAGTAGTATAGATGGAGGGTACGGGGGCAATCAGCCCCAGCATTTT. It is translated as CASSIDGGYGGNQPQHF.

This chain joins TRBV19 and TRBJ2-5; D gene unclear. V was cut by 7 bases and J by 5 bases, with 14 bases left in between. This CDR3 has 13 residues. The germline V gene encodes CDR1 LNHDA and CDR2 SQIVND (reference sequence). The CDR3 DNA is TGTGCCAGTACCAACCGGGCTACGGAGACCCAGTACTTC. It specifies CASTNRATETQYF.

V and J are TRBV9 and TRBJ2-1; 12 bases fit TRBD2. This CDR3 contains 16 residues. From germline, CDR1 is SGDLS and CDR2 YYNGEE. V shed 0 bases and J 8 bases; nucleotides not matched to a gene: 6. CDR3 nucleotides: TGTGCCAGCAGCGTAGCGGCTAGCGGGAGGGCTCATGAGCAGTTCTTC. It specifies CASSVAASGRAHEQFF.